Listed here are 31 T cell receptor beta chains from one sample, sequenced in a study of blood T cell repertoires in COVID-19. Here immunoSEQ multiplex PCR was the method, and the copy in TCRdb shows in-frame clones only, minus some. The sample yields about 74,000 clones, roughly 90% seen once. Sequencing was carried out using peripheral blood. Receptors originate from a man aged 65 to 85 with active or convalescent COVID-19.

The gene calls are TRBV24-1 and TRBJ2-3; D is unresolved. Per the germline V gene, CDR1 is KGHDR and CDR2 is SFDVKD. V lost 3 bases to trimming and J lost 0 bases, with 12 bases between them. The CDR3 has 16 residues. The CDR3 region is CATSDPGGDSTDTQYF. The CDR3 bases are TGTGCCACCAGTGATCCCGGTGGAGATAGCACAGATACGCAGTATTTT.

J is TRBJ2-7 and V is TRBV19; 7 bases are shared with TRBD1. This CDR3 has 13 residues. The germline gives CDR1 LNHDA, CDR2 SQIVND (reference sequence). The V and J ends lost 10 bases and 1 base, in that order; junction bases with no gene match: 7. The CDR3 nucleotides read TGTGCCACCCGGGGACAGACATCCTACGAGCAGTACTTC. Translated: CATRGQTSYEQYF.

The V call is TRBV30, the J call TRBJ2-7, with D possibly being TRBD1 (6 bases). The germline V gene encodes CDR1 GTSNPN and CDR2 SVGIG (reference sequence). This CDR3 spans 14 amino acids. V was clipped by 2 bases and J by 5 bases, with 16 bases between them. The CDR3 is CAWSRVGAADEQYF. The CDR3, as DNA: TGTGCCTGGAGTCGGGTGGGGGCCGCCGACGAGCAGTACTTC.

This chain joins TRBV7-8 and TRBJ2-5, with a tentative D call TRBD1 (6 bases). Germline CDR1 reads SGHVS; CDR2 reads FQNEAQ. The CDR3 length is 15 residues. The ends were cut back, 2 bases at V and 4 bases at J, with 14 bases in the middle. CDR3 in amino acids: CASSLYGQLGETQYF. The CDR3 DNA follows: TGTGCCAGCAGCTTATATGGACAGTTGGGAGAGACCCAGTACTTC.

V gene TRBV5-4 combines with J gene TRBJ2-2; D perhaps matches TRBD1 (5 bases). V gave up 0 bases and J gave up 4 bases, with 10 bases separating them. Germline V gives CDR1 SGHNT, CDR2 YYREEE (reference sequence). The CDR3 is made up of 15 amino acids. CDR3 coding DNA: TGTGCCAGCAGCTTGGGGGGCAGTAGCACCGGGGAGCTGTTTTTT. This encodes CASSLGGSSTGELFF.

The J gene is TRBJ2-1, the V gene TRBV9; the match to TRBD2 covers 8 bases. After removal of 0 bases from V and 7 bases from J, the junction contained 9 bases not matched to a gene. Per germline, CDR1 SGDLS and CDR2 YYNGEE. CDR3 size: 16 residues. DNA of the CDR3: TGTGCCAGCAGCGTAGATCTCGGGAGGGCCCGGAATGAGCAGTTCTTC. Translated: CASSVDLGRARNEQFF.

The rearrangement joins TRBV3-1 (or the pseudogene TRBV3-2) to TRBJ1-2; D may be TRBD1 (5 bases). Germline values: CDR1 LGHDT, CDR2 YNNKEL (reference sequence). The CDR3 has 15 amino acids. Trimming left V 1 base short and J 1 base short, with 10 bases between. CDR3 in amino acids: CASSQGQGLNYGYTF. CDR3 coding DNA: TGTGCCAGCAGCCAAGGGCAGGGCCTTAACTATGGCTACACCTTC.

The chain links TRBV2 to TRBJ2-1; 12 bases line up with TRBD2. The CDR3 loop spans 20 amino acids. The germline V gene encodes CDR1 SNHLY and CDR2 FYNNEI. V shed 5 bases, J shed 1 base, and the junction held 15 bases outside the gene matches. CDR3 protein: CASSPGLGTSGFGSYNEQFF. Here the CDR3 DNA reads TGTGCCAGCAGTCCAGGGTTGGGGACTAGCGGGTTCGGATCCTACAATGAGCAGTTCTTC. Drawing the rest from reference TRBV2 and TRBJ2-1, the complete variable domain is EPEVTQTPSHQVTQMGQEVILRCVPISNHLYFYWYRQILGQKVEFLVSFYNNEISEKSEIFDDQFSVERPDGSNFTLKIRSTKLEDSAMYFCASSPGLGTSGFGSYNEQFFGPGTRLTVL.

V is TRBV11-2 and J is TRBJ2-3, with TRBD1 identical over 7 bases. J was trimmed by 6 bases and V by 1 base; bases with no gene match: 10. The CDR3 is made up of 16 amino acids. Germline CDR1 SGHAT, CDR2 FQNNGV. The CDR3 DNA follows: TGTGCCAGCAGCTTAGTCGGGACAGACTTTAAGGATACGCAGTATTTT. It yields the protein CASSLVGTDFKDTQYF.

The J gene is TRBJ1-2, the V gene TRBV7-2; TRBD1 is a possible D gene (6 bases). The ends were cut back, 5 bases at V and 6 bases at J, with 16 bases in the middle. The CDR3 consists of 14 residues. The germline V gene has CDR1 SGHTA and CDR2 FQGNSA. The CDR3 nucleotides are TGTGCCAGCAGCCCCCGGGGGGGGCCAGATGGCTACACCTTC. It specifies CASSPRGGPDGYTF.

This chain connects TRBV6-2 or TRBV6-3 to TRBJ2-7; 7 bases map to TRBD2. Germline assignment: CDR1 MNHEY and CDR2 SVGEGT. This CDR3 has 13 amino acids. J lost 7 bases, V lost 5 bases, and 8 bases had no gene match. CDR3 residues: CASSRGVGKEQYF. CDR3 bases: TGTGCCAGCAGTCGGGGGGTAGGCAAAGAGCAGTACTTC.

V is TRBV6-5 and J is TRBJ2-6; no clear D gene. The CDR3 is 15 amino acids. Deletions cut 0 bases from V and 1 base from J, with 4 bases between. Germline values: CDR1 MNHEY, CDR2 SVGAGI. DNA for the CDR3: TGTGCCAGCAGTTACTCCTTATCTGGGGCCAACGTCCTGACTTTC. Amino acids: CASSYSLSGANVLTF.

The chain couples TRBV11-2 to TRBJ2-1; D ambiguous. In germline, CDR1 is SGHAT, CDR2 FQNNGV. The V and J ends lost 5 bases and 5 bases respectively, with 13 bases between them. The CDR3 totals 14 residues. In nucleotides, the CDR3 is TGTGCCAGCAGCCCCGCCGGGTCCCACAATGAGCAGTTCTTC. It translates to CASSPAGSHNEQFF.

The chain couples TRBV25-1 to TRBJ2-3, with TRBD1 as a possible D gene (6 bases). The CDR3 sequence is 17 residues long. CDR1 and CDR2 (germline): MGHDK, SYGVNS. The V end was cut by 5 bases, the J end by 0 bases, with 18 bases between. In DNA, the CDR3 is TGTGCCAGCAGTCCCCCTCAGGGGAGCACTAGCACAGATACGCAGTATTTT. Translating gives CASSPPQGSTSTDTQYF.

The chain carries TRBV6-5 and TRBJ1-1; 9 bases align to TRBD1. V lost 4 bases to trimming and J lost 3 bases; unmatched junction nucleotides: 6. Germline lookup yields CDR1 MNHEY and CDR2 SVGAGI. The CDR3 contains 15 residues. The CDR3 sequence is CASSSDRGVYTEAFF. Written as DNA, the CDR3 is TGTGCCAGCAGTTCGGACAGGGGAGTTTACACTGAAGCTTTCTTT.

This sequence joins TRBV20-1 and TRBJ2-1, with D possibly being TRBD2 (6 bases). The germline V and J ends were trimmed by 6 bases and 9 bases, with 12 bases remaining between them. This CDR3 has 11 amino acids. From germline, CDR1 is DFQATT and CDR2 SNEGSKA (reference sequence). The CDR3 spells CSARDSGEQFF. CDR3 bases: TGCAGTGCGAGGGACTCCGGTGAGCAGTTCTTC.

The chain combines TRBV19 with TRBJ1-2; no clear D. V was pared by 6 bases and J by 6 bases, with 14 bases between. Per the germline V gene, CDR1 is LNHDA and CDR2 is SQIVND (reference sequence). CDR3 size: 13 residues. The CDR3, as DNA: TGTGCCAGTAGGGGTCGGGGTCTGGATGGCTACACCTTC. Translated, it gives CASRGRGLDGYTF.

V is TRBV14 and J is TRBJ2-2; weak D call: TRBD1 (5 bases). The germline V gene encodes CDR1 SGHDN and CDR2 FVKESK. This CDR3 has 17 residues. V dropped 2 bases and J dropped 5 bases, with 18 bases sitting between them. The CDR3, as DNA: TGTGCCAGCAGCCAAATAGGGGCGACAGAGATGACCGGGGAGCTGTTTTTT. This encodes CASSQIGATEMTGELFF.

The chain recombines TRBV5-4 with TRBJ1-3; TRBD1 agrees at 9 bases. The CDR3 is 17 residues long. Trimming took 4 bases from V and 4 from J; bases not matched to a gene: 12. Germline CDR1 and CDR2: SGHNT and YYREEE (reference sequence). The DNA of the CDR3 is TGTGCCAGCAGCGCTAACCCGGGACAGGGAGCGGGAAACACCATATATTTT. Translated: CASSANPGQGAGNTIYF.

The chain joins TRBV2 to TRBJ2-3; 13 nucleotides line up with TRBD2. Germline CDR1 reads SNHLY; CDR2 reads FYNNEI. There are 16 residues in the CDR3. V trimming: 10 bases; J trimming: 2 bases; junction bases outside the gene matches: 9. CDR3 nucleotide sequence: TGTGCCACCCGCCGGACTAGCGGGAGACCCACAGATACGCAGTATTTT. As protein: CATRRTSGRPTDTQYF.

The chain has TRBV28 and TRBJ2-2, with a possible D match to TRBD1 (6 bases). V shed 7 bases and J shed 0 bases, with 18 bases lying between them. The CDR3 spans 17 residues. Germline V gene data show CDR1 as MDHEN and CDR2 as SYDVKM. The CDR3, as DNA: TGTGCCAGCACATTAGCCGGGACACCAACGAACACCGGGGAGCTGTTTTTT. Its translation: CASTLAGTPTNTGELFF.

The rearrangement uses TRBV2 and TRBJ1-2, with 8 bases aligning to TRBD1. Germline V gene data show CDR1 as SNHLY and CDR2 as FYNNEI. The V segment lost 2 bases and the J segment 6 bases; nucleotides outside the gene matches: 5. The length of the CDR3 is 14 residues. The CDR3 region is CASSELQGANGYTF. The CDR3 nucleotides read TGTGCCAGCAGTGAACTTCAGGGGGCGAATGGCTACACCTTC. Complete variable domain (other parts from reference TRBV2 and TRBJ1-2): EPEVTQTPSHQVTQMGQEVILRCVPISNHLYFYWYRQILGQKVEFLVSFYNNEISEKSEIFDDQFSVERPDGSNFTLKIRSTKLEDSAMYFCASSELQGANGYTFGSGTRLTVV.

The rearrangement joins TRBV5-4 to TRBJ2-2, with D possibly TRBD2 on 7 matching bases. The V gene lost 5 bases and the J gene lost 5 bases, with 22 bases spanning the gap. Per the germline V gene, CDR1 is SGHNT and CDR2 is YYREEE (reference sequence). The CDR3 loop spans 17 amino acids. This CDR3 is CASSWGGGRGQTGELFF. DNA of the CDR3: TGTGCCAGCAGTTGGGGCGGGGGCAGGGGACAAACCGGGGAGCTGTTTTTT.

The sample holds one count of this clone. The J gene is TRBJ2-7, the V gene TRBV18; D possibly corresponds to TRBD2 (5 bases). The V gene's germline CDR1 is KGHSH and CDR2 LQKENI. The CDR3 sequence is 13 residues long. V lost 3 bases and J 3 bases, leaving 9 bases between the germline ends. In DNA, the CDR3 is TGTGCCAGCTCACCCGGGGTGGACTACGAGCAGTACTTC. This codes for CASSPGVDYEQYF.

The chain is built from TRBV3-1 (or the pseudogene TRBV3-2) and TRBJ2-3, with a weak D call TRBD2 (5 bases). Germline V gene sequence: CDR1 LGHDT, CDR2 YNNKEL (reference sequence). This CDR3 contains 14 residues. V was pared by 5 bases and J by 0 bases, with 9 bases between. The CDR3 DNA sequence: TGTGCCAGCAGCGTCCGCGGGAGCACAGATACGCAGTATTTT. Translating it yields CASSVRGSTDTQYF.

The gene calls are TRBV11-2 and TRBJ1-2; TRBD1 might be the D (5 bases). In germline, CDR1 is SGHAT, CDR2 FQNNGV. The CDR3 has 12 residues. With 5 bases removed from V and 8 bases from J, the gap between germline ends came to 12 bases. The CDR3 loop reads CASSPGEGGYTF. CDR3 DNA: TGTGCCAGCAGCCCGGGGGAGGGAGGCTACACCTTC.

This clone was seen many times. The rearrangement links TRBV7-8 to TRBJ1-3, with D hard to call. The germline V and J ends were trimmed by 3 bases and 0 bases, with 9 bases remaining between them. Germline V CDR1 and CDR2: SGHVS, FQNEAQ. The CDR3 runs to 15 residues. CDR3 sequence reads: CASSLRQTSGNTIYF. The CDR3 DNA sequence: TGTGCCAGCAGCTTGCGGCAGACCTCTGGAAACACCATATATTTT. The entire variable domain, with the rest obtained from reference TRBV7-8 and TRBJ1-3, is as follows: GAGVSQSPRYKVAKRGQDVALRCDPISGHVSLFWYQQALGQGPEFLTYFQNEAQLDKSGLPSDRFFAERPEGSVSTLKIQRTQQEDSAVYLCASSLRQTSGNTIYFGEGSWLTVV.

The chain employs TRBV11-3 and TRBJ2-7; the D gene is possibly TRBD2 (5 bases). CDR1 is SGHNT and CDR2 is YENEEA in the germline V gene. The V end lost 6 bases, the J end lost 0 bases, and 18 bases lay between the germline ends. This CDR3 region has 16 residues. This CDR3 is CASRLDGLTSSYEQYF. CDR3 DNA: TGTGCCAGCAGACTCGACGGACTTACGAGCTCCTACGAGCAGTACTTC.

The chain has TRBV5-1 and TRBJ1-2, with 12 nucleotides matching TRBD1. The CDR3 covers 18 residues. CDR1 SGHRS and CDR2 YFSETQ come from the germline V gene. After removal of 2 bases from V and 2 bases from J, the junction contained 10 bases not matched to a gene. Here the CDR3 reads CASSFPPGQGAVNYGYTF. CDR3 coding DNA: TGCGCCAGCAGCTTCCCACCGGGACAGGGGGCTGTCAACTATGGCTACACCTTC.

The CDR3 nucleotides read TGTGCCAGCAGTCAGCAGGGGGCTGGAAACACCATATATTTT. Protein sequence: CASSQQGAGNTIYF. The chain uses TRBV28 and TRBJ1-3, with 7 bases fitting TRBD1. Germline V CDR1 and CDR2: MDHEN, SYDVKM. CDR3 length: 14 residues. V lost 5 bases, J lost 2 bases, and 3 bases stayed unmatched.

This clone was seen a few times. The J gene is TRBJ2-1, the V gene TRBV7-9, with D perhaps matching TRBD2 (5 bases). The CDR3 consists of 13 residues. Trimming left V 4 bases short and J 16 bases short, with 20 bases between. Germline loops: CDR1 SEHNR, CDR2 FQNEAQ (reference sequence). The CDR3 loop reads CASSSVTGKNQFF. The CDR3 nucleotides read TGTGCCAGCAGCTCCGTGACCGGGAAAAACCAATTCTTC.